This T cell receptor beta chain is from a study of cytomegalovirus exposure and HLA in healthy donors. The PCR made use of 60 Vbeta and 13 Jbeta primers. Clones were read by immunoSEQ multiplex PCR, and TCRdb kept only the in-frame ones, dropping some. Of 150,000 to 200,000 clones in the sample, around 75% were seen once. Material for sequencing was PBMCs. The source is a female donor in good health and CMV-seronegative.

CDR3 in amino acids: CASSPPSLDTNEKLFF. CDR3 coding DNA: TGTGCCAGCTCACCACCATCCTTGGACACGAATGAAAAACTGTTTTTT. The chain links TRBV18 to TRBJ1-4; perhaps TRBD1 as D (5 bases). This CDR3 spans 16 amino acids. Trimming shortened V by 0 bases and J by 5 bases, and 13 bases separated the two germline ends. Germline CDR1 is KGHSH and CDR2 is LQKENI.